This TCR beta chain is from a study of cytomegalovirus exposure and HLA in healthy donors (TCRdb year 2017). Turning to the overall study: According to an earlier analysis of 587 of the donors, about 190 million T cells yielded 117 million unique TCR beta sequences and approximately 300 Gb of sequence data. An early release covering roughly 580 HLA-typed donors comprised about 310 gigabases of sequencing data and 85 million or so unique TCR sequences. Among the roughly 400 genotyped donors, approximately 81% belonged to the genetic ancestry cluster associated with self-reported Caucasian donors. The study aimed to test whether cataloging public T cell receptors could reveal signatures of past pathogen exposure. Using immunosequencing, the study profiled T cell repertoires from around 680 subjects and related those repertoires to cytomegalovirus serostatus. Along with the roughly 710-subject first cohort, a separate validation cohort of over a hundred different subjects was used. High-throughput TCR immunosequencing, statistical association of individual TCRs with disease status, and machine learning were combined to predict cytomegalovirus infection status. To study patterns of TCR occurrence, a later analysis re-analyzed previously published TCR beta repertoires from around 660 donors and added high-resolution HLA genotyping. Rather than using new phenotypic data, the later analysis identified candidate immune exposures from TCR beta sequences and from how often those sequences occurred across donors. To decide whether each TCR beta V gene segment behaved as functional or pseudogenic, an earlier analysis of some 540 of the donors relied on high-throughput TCR beta sequencing. Donor age, sex, ethnicity and CMV serostatus were compiled alongside the repertoire data. Genome-wide SNP genotypes for about three fifths of the roughly 670 donors were used in a later genetic analysis, which treated that subset as a discovery cohort. All discovery cohort repertoires had been generated using a single sequencing platform. HLA typing covered class I and class II loci at four-digit resolution. Typing coverage varied by locus: roughly 629-640 donors for A, B, C, DRB1 and DQB1; approximately 500 for DQA1; nearly 610 for DPA1; 400 to 480 for DPB1. Roughly five DR-DQ haplotypes were treated as single units for association and clustering because of strong linkage in the cohort. Across approximately 420 genotyped donors of the cohort, an average of about 250,000 unique TCR beta nucleotide sequences per donor were sequenced, and around 19% of those sequences were non-productive.

The library was prepared using the immunoSEQ multiplex PCR assay. A mixture of 60 forward primers for TCR Vbeta segments and 13 reverse primers for TCR Jbeta segments was used in the multiplex PCR. Amplification of the CDR3 region of rearranged TCR beta genes was performed with a multiplex PCR assay on genomic DNA. The Illumina HiSeq System was used to sequence the amplified TCR beta libraries as 87-base-pair reads. As for the original processing: A later analysis counted tens of millions of unique TCR beta chains across the 690 or so repertoires, and some 11 million of these chains were shared by at least two donors. Raw reads were error-corrected and collapsed into unique sequences with a nearest-neighbor algorithm that merged closely related sequences to remove PCR and sequencing errors. V, D and J gene segments were assigned by aligning CDR3 sequences to IMGT reference sequences. Each retained sequence needed at least a six-nucleotide match to both a V gene segment and a J gene segment. Rearrangements were classified as productive when the CDR3 lacked stop codons and remained in frame with V and J, and all other rearrangements were classified as non-productive. CDR3 was defined according to IMGT convention as the region running from the second conserved V-encoded cysteine to the conserved J-encoded phenylalanine. Sequences without an unambiguous match to a single V gene segment were excluded from the earlier analysis of about 600 of the donors. An earlier analysis of a few hundred of the donors called V segments functional above 56.7% productive rearrangements and segregating when the between-donor standard deviation exceeded 5%. A statistical classification framework was built to diagnose cytomegalovirus status from the catalog of TCR beta chain sequences. In a later analysis, V and J genes were assigned by comparing TCR nucleotide sequences against IMGT/GENE-DB human TR gene sequences. A later analysis assigned CDR3 sequences and most-parsimonious VDJ recombination scenarios with the TCRdist pipeline. In a later analysis, each TCR beta chain was defined by its CDR3 amino acid sequence together with its V-gene family, and reads lacking a unique V-gene family were excluded. A later analysis removed 592 highly shared, low-generation-probability nucleotide sequences to deal with suspected cross-contamination and a sequencing artifact. In a later analysis, a clonal expansion index for each public chain was calculated from normalized within-repertoire ranks of inferred template counts. In a later analysis, generation probabilities were computed using a VDJ recombination model fitted to out-of-frame rearrangements, and the results were checked against IGoR. In a later analysis, hypergeometric tests were used to score TCR-TCR, TCR-HLA and TCR-CMV co-occurrence, with a repertoire-size bias correction applied to TCR pairs. In a later analysis, false discovery rates were estimated by permuting HLA or CMV assignments 20 times. In a later analysis, co-occurring TCRs were grouped using DBSCAN, with TCRdist sequence similarity added in when clustering inside HLA-allele-positive subsets. For co-occurrence clustering, repertoires with fewer than 30,000 or more than 120,000 public chains were excluded, along with five repertoires with anomalous nucleotide sharing. Entries here come from immuneACCESS through TCRdb and include only in-frame sequences with V and J called. Some clones fail to appear in such tables; in the studies checked, an unresolved V gene covers under half of the shortfall, and the cause of the remainder is unknown. The V and J calls and the clone size are those of that table, but D and trimming were determined from the DNA. Within this sample are fewer than 150,000 clones, with 70% to 75% of them counted one time only. The top ten clonotypes cover around 4.1% of the sample.

On this clone itself: It has no known antigen specificity. No base-level quality is on record; no much larger clone is a single base apart.

Here V drops 0 bases and J drops 3 bases, and the junction holds 4 bases not matched to any gene. The germline V gene (reference sequence) provides CDR1 MNHEY and CDR2 SMNVEV. From the cysteine through the phenylalanine, the CDR3 covers 17 amino acids. Only CDR3 DNA is held: 51 bases, read in frame from base 1. The cohort consisted of 600 to 750 healthy bone marrow donors. All cohort members were sampled while nominally healthy, although unrecorded immune exposures were likely present. The donor tested CMV seronegative and was one of the 352 seronegative cohort members. A peripheral blood sample was provided by each donor, and peripheral blood mononuclear cells were used for TCR beta sequencing. Genomic DNA was extracted from the blood cell samples with the Qiagen DNeasy Blood Extraction Kit. What the study reported, not specific to this receptor: Linkage disequilibrium might explain the correlated functional status among segregating V segments, but an unknown experimental factor could not be excluded. In a later analysis, several top co-occurrence clusters were reported to appear linked to parvovirus B19, influenza, CMV and Epstein-Barr virus. Immune exposure information for the cohort was limited to CMV serostatus. A later analysis found that most CMV-associated TCR beta chains appeared HLA-restricted, with HLA associations seemingly driven largely by CMV exposure. Sequencing depth was assumed to be roughly uniform across donors in the presence/absence analyses, though that assumption may not hold. A group of highly shared sequence variants was considered likely to be a technical artifact of the sequencing pipeline. Compared with the approximately 600-donor mean, donors in an Asian-associated ancestry cluster had fewer N-insertions in productive TCRs, according to a later genetic analysis. Cytomegalovirus status was reported to be diagnosed by the classifier with high specificity and sensitivity in both the original and validation cohorts. When HLA alleles, especially DR and DQ, strongly co-occurred, attributing TCR associations to individual alleles was difficult. A later genetic analysis associated a missense DCLRE1C variant with V-gene and J-gene trimming of TCR beta chains, and an independent cohort replicated the association. Most TCR sequences were seen in very few donors, while some public TCRs were found in many individuals. In vitro tests confirmed that a few of the cytomegalovirus-associated TCR beta chains recognize cytomegalovirus antigens. A later analysis found that HLA-associated TCR beta chains were more clonally expanded and had lower generation probabilities than equally common non-associated chains. Because HLA typing was unavailable for some donors at each locus, only the typed subset was used in association tests. The authors suggested that the approach could potentially be generalized to other disease states and immunological phenotypes. Because counts were too low, 15 or so rarely observed V segments, including chromosome 9 orphons, were excluded from the earlier analysis of some 540 of the donors. A further reported finding was that TCR beta sequences accurately predicted the HLA-A and HLA-B alleles for most subjects in the first cohort. In an earlier analysis of roughly 560 of the donors, most TCR beta V segments were observed in productive rearrangements about 90% or about 30% of the time, broadly matching IMGT annotations. According to a later analysis, TCR association rates differed among HLA loci, with DRB1 alleles showing the most associated TCRs and HLA-C alleles showing the fewest. Some IMGT-functional V segments, including TRBV6-2 and TRBV6-3, could not be told apart with the 87-base-pair reads, so those segments were excluded. In a later analysis, more than 15,000 TCR beta sequences were associated with specific HLA alleles at a false discovery rate of 0.05. This cohort had only TCR beta chains sequenced, and the lack of alpha or paired-chain data limited which features could be detected. The study listed 164 TCR beta chains as associated with cytomegalovirus.

The chain uses TRBV27 and TRBJ2-1, and 11 junction bases match TRBD2. The TCR originated in a woman in her forties in good health and CMV-seronegative. Sequencing was performed on PBMCs. The CDR3 here reads CASSLSASGRYYNEQFF. The nucleotides are TGTGCCAGCAGTTTATCGGCTAGCGGGAGGTACTACAATGAGCAGTTCTTC.